This T cell receptor beta chain was sequenced for a study of T cells in Graves' hyperthyroidism and ophthalmopathy. Regions amplified from RNA transcripts were the TCR beta CDR3 regions. First-round RT-PCR of the TCR CDR3 relied on the HTBI primer set. TCRdb ran MiXCR on the multiplex PCR reads and lists one entry per CDR3 protein. The sample holds approximately 600,000 distinct CDR3 sequences, less than 25% seen once. This clonotype was picked up a small number of times. V was cut by 3 bases and J by 1 base, with 7 bases left in between. In germline, CDR1 is SNHLY, CDR2 FYNNEI. The CDR3 is made up of 13 amino acids.

Sequenced: blood. This clonotype originated in a man in his thirties or forties with Graves' ophthalmopathy. V and J are TRBV2 and TRBJ2-7; D remains ambiguous. The CDR3 reads CASSDLASYEQYF. CDR3 bases: TGTGCCAGCAGTGATTTGGCATCCTACGAGCAGTACTTC.